This T cell receptor beta chain is from a study of OX40 agonist ivuxolimab in advanced cancers. Notes on the research overall: Ivuxolimab, which targeted the costimulatory receptor OX40 (CD134), was an agonistic, fully human IgG2 monoclonal antibody. Prior anti-PD-1, anti-PD-L1 or anti-CTLA-4 therapy was permitted, and 40% of dose-escalation patients had received checkpoint inhibitors. The monotherapy dose-escalation portion (N of about 47 patients) of the phase I ivuxolimab trial is reported in the paper. The dose-escalation cohort was almost 85% male with a mean age of approximately 60 years, ranging from about 23 to 85. Partial responses occurred in three dose-escalation patients: two with cutaneous melanoma and one with hepatocellular carcinoma. The purpose of peripheral TCRbeta sequencing was to test whether ivuxolimab changed TCR sequence diversity and led to clonal T-cell expansion. Among the roughly 50 dose-escalation patients, around 20 had hepatocellular carcinoma, 15 melanoma, 9 renal cell carcinoma and 9 head and neck cancer. Intravenous ivuxolimab was administered to patients every 2 weeks at six dose levels: 0.01, 0.1, 0.3, 1.5, 3 and 10 mg/kg. Study-level results and caveats: After ivuxolimab, more expanded clones were found on average in CD8+ T cells than in CD4+ T cells. In the 0.1-3.0 mg/kg groups, partial responders had among the lowest normalized peripheral clonal expansion, particularly in CD8+ T cells. Low levels of normalized T-cell clonal expansion were also seen in some patients who did not respond. At doses from 0.1 to 3.0 mg/kg, clonal expansion was seen in both CD4+ and CD8+ blood T cells between baseline and week 6. Which antigens the clonally expanded peripheral T cells were specific for was not determined.

V drops 6 bases and J drops 1 base, leaving 6 bases in between. There are 12 amino acids in the CDR3, from cysteine to phenylalanine inclusive. The CDR3 DNA has 36 bases and is translated from base 1. In the germline V gene, CDR1 corresponds to MGHRA and CDR2 to YSYEKL. The trial excluded patients who had a history of autoimmune disease or were on systemic immunosuppression. In every dose cohort, peripheral blood was drawn for TCR sequencing at baseline, cycle 4 day 1, and cycle 7 day 1. Samples were obtained from an open-label, multicenter, first-in-human phase I dose-escalation trial of ivuxolimab. Adults with locally advanced or metastatic melanoma, renal cell, hepatocellular, or head and neck squamous cell carcinoma were enrolled in the trial. Before TCR sequencing, CD4+ T cells and CD8+ T cells from peripheral blood were sorted into separate populations. For sequencing of the TCRbeta CDR3 region, genomic DNA was extracted from the sorted cells. TCRbeta CDR3 regions were sequenced using the immunoSEQ Assay. In its TCRdb copy, this immuneACCESS table keeps in-frame sequences only and misses some clones. Where compared with another copy, unresolved V genes explain less than half of these, and the others have no known cause. The table for this sample lists roughly 60,000 clones; about 88% of them were counted only once. The top ten hold 2.1% of the sample.

This clone came up a few times. It has no known antigen specificity. No base quality information exists; no much larger clone differs at one position. The sequence is built from TRBV4-1 and TRBJ2-5, with TRBD1 as a weak D call on 6 bases. This receptor was taken from an adult with an advanced solid tumor such as melanoma, head and neck, liver or kidney cancer. The starting material was CD4+ or CD8+ T cells sorted from blood, obtained in a trial of the OX40 agonist ivuxolimab. The CDR3: CASRDSQETQYF. The DNA reads as follows: TGCGCCAGCAGGGACAGCCAAGAGACCCAGTACTTC.